This entry is about one T cell receptor beta chain. Its specificity is unknown. Trimming cost V 0 bases and J 4 bases, with 9 bases left between them. The CDR3 is 14 residues long. CDR1 is MGHRA, CDR2 YSYEKL, per germline. The PCR had 60 Vbeta and 13 Jbeta primers. In the authors' methods: As a later analysis found, there were 80 million or so unique TCR beta chains, of which about 10 million were shared. The table came from immunoSEQ multiplex PCR; TCRdb's copy has only in-frame clones and leaves some out. For V, J and clone size, that table is used; D and trimming come from the DNA. The table has some 200,000 clones, less than 85% seen once. This entry comes from a study of cytomegalovirus exposure and HLA in healthy donors. Study in general: Of the donors genotyped, several hundred in all, 81% fell in the Caucasian-associated ancestry cluster.

Every donor was a healthy person donating bone marrow. Study results and caveats: Among TCR beta chains, those listed as cytomegalovirus-associated numbered about 150.

Sequencing used PBMCs. This receptor was taken from a man between 18 and 35 years old in good health and CMV-seronegative. The V and J genes are TRBV4-1 and TRBJ1-2; D ambiguous. The CDR3 region is CASSQDRSIYGYTF. CDR3 coding DNA: TGCGCCAGCAGCCAAGATCGGAGCATCTATGGCTACACCTTC.